Below, 24 T cell receptor beta chains from the same sample are listed, as sequenced in a study of blood T cell repertoires in COVID-19. Profiled with immunoSEQ multiplex PCR; TCRdb holds only in-frame clones, not every one. The sample shows about half a million clones, approximately 85% of them seen only once. What was sequenced was peripheral blood. These receptors were collected from a human donor in a cohort sampled during active COVID-19.

The chain joins TRBV6-6 to TRBJ1-2; TRBD1 aligns across 7 bases. After removal of 2 bases from V and 5 bases from J, the junction contained 2 bases not matched to a gene. CDR1 MNHNY and CDR2 SVGAGI come from the germline V gene (reference sequence). The CDR3 sequence is 13 residues long. The CDR3 here is CASSYGRGYGYTF. The CDR3, as DNA: TGTGCCAGCAGTTACGGCAGGGGGTATGGCTACACCTTC.

This clone appeared a single time. V gene TRBV15 combines with J gene TRBJ2-3, with 7 positions matching TRBD1. Trimming took 6 bases from V and 2 from J; bases not matched to a gene: 5. Per the germline V gene, CDR1 is LNHNV and CDR2 is YYDKDF (reference sequence). This CDR3 has 14 amino acids. CDR3 region: CATRPQGVTDTQYF. The CDR3 DNA reads as TGTGCCACCAGGCCGCAGGGGGTCACAGATACGCAGTATTTT. Drawing the rest from reference TRBV15 and TRBJ2-3, the complete variable domain is DAMVIQNPRYQVTQFGKPVTLSCSQTLNHNVMYWYQQKSSQAPKLLFHYYDKDFNNEADTPDNFQSRRPNTSFCFLDIRSPGLGDTAMYLCATRPQGVTDTQYFGPGTRLTVL.

The CDR3 sequence is CASSLDSYNEQFF. The CDR3 region has the DNA TGTGCCAGCAGCTTGGACAGCTACAATGAGCAGTTCTTC. This rearrangement joins TRBV5-5 to TRBJ2-1; D unresolved. Germline CDR1 is SGHKS and CDR2 is YYEKEE (reference sequence). The V end was cut by 0 bases, the J end by 3 bases, with 4 bases between. The CDR3 totals 13 residues.

The chain combines TRBV15 with TRBJ2-7, with 12 bases lining up with TRBD1. The length of the CDR3 is 14 residues. The germline CDR1 and CDR2 sequences are LNHNV and YYDKDF (reference sequence). Trimming took 4 bases from V and 7 from J; bases not matched to a gene: 5. CDR3 coding DNA: TGTGCCACCAGCAAGGGACAGGGGGCTCGAGAGCAGTACTTC. It codes for CATSKGQGAREQYF.

The V gene is TRBV6-4, the J gene TRBJ1-2; 8 bases agree with TRBD1. V shed 3 bases and J 5 bases; nucleotides not matched to a gene: 11. From germline, CDR1 is MRHNA and CDR2 SNTAGT. This CDR3 has 16 amino acids. This CDR3 is CASSDIRGPYPYGYTF. The CDR3 DNA reads TGTGCCAGCAGTGATATCAGGGGGCCCTATCCTTATGGCTACACCTTC.

The genes are TRBV6-5 and TRBJ1-1; D uncertain. The CDR3 is made up of 14 amino acids. V gave up 0 bases and J gave up 5 bases, with 10 bases separating them. In germline, CDR1 is MNHEY, CDR2 SVGAGI. The CDR3 sequence: CASSYSNIKTEAFF. In DNA form, the CDR3 reads TGTGCCAGCAGTTACTCCAACATCAAAACTGAAGCTTTCTTT.

The J gene is TRBJ1-1, the V gene TRBV18, with a possible D match to TRBD1 (5 bases). This CDR3 is built from 14 residues. CDR1 KGHSH and CDR2 LQKENI come from the germline V gene. V gave up 8 bases and J gave up 4 bases, with 17 bases separating them. The chain's CDR3 is CASLPRGGSTEAFF. DNA of the CDR3: TGTGCCAGCCTTCCTAGGGGAGGATCCACTGAAGCTTTCTTT.

This clone was observed once. This chain links TRBV5-1 with TRBJ1-1, with 7 bases identical to TRBD1. Per the germline V gene, CDR1 is SGHRS and CDR2 is YFSETQ. V gave up 3 bases and J gave up 1 base; unmatched junction bases: 3. The CDR3 is made up of 14 amino acids. The CDR3 loop is CASSWGTANTEAFF. The CDR3 nucleotides read TGCGCCAGCAGCTGGGGGACAGCGAACACTGAAGCTTTCTTT. Based on the CDR3 plus reference TRBV5-1 and TRBJ1-1, the full variable domain is KAGVTQTPRYLIKTRGQQVTLSCSPISGHRSVSWYQQTPGQGLQFLFEYFSETQRNKGNFPGRFSGRQFSNSRSEMNVSTLELGDSALYLCASSWGTANTEAFFGQGTRLTVV.

The chain links TRBV2 to TRBJ1-2; perhaps TRBD1 as D (6 bases). V was clipped by 5 bases and J by 5 bases, with 12 bases between them. The V gene's germline CDR1 is SNHLY and CDR2 FYNNEI. The CDR3 runs 13 residues. The CDR3 DNA follows: TGTGCCAGCAGTCAACAGGGATTGTATGGCTACACCTTC. Protein: CASSQQGLYGYTF.

The V and J genes are TRBV13 and TRBJ1-1; 7 nucleotides match TRBD1. The CDR3 extends over 16 amino acids. Trimming cost V 11 bases and J 0 bases; bases outside gene matches: 15. The V gene's germline CDR1 is PRHDT and CDR2 FYEKMQ (reference sequence). The CDR3 here is CAGYKRQGKVNTEAFF. CDR3 coding DNA: TGTGCCGGATATAAACGACAGGGCAAGGTGAACACTGAAGCTTTCTTT. Full variable domain (missing parts from reference TRBV13 and TRBJ1-1): AAGVIQSPRHLIKEKRETATLKCYPIPRHDTVYWYQQGPGQDPQFLISFYEKMQSDKGSIPDRFSAQQFSDYHSELNMSSLELGDSALYFCAGYKRQGKVNTEAFFGQGTRLTVV.

This chain connects TRBV19 to TRBJ1-2; tentative D call: TRBD1 (6 bases). The CDR3 length is 17 residues. V was clipped by 10 bases and J by 0 bases, with 24 bases between them. CDR1 is LNHDA and CDR2 is SQIVND in the germline V gene (reference sequence). This CDR3 is CATTNRDTILSNYGYTF. CDR3 DNA sequence: TGTGCCACCACGAACCGGGACACAATCCTTTCTAACTATGGCTACACCTTC.

The genes are TRBV6-2 or TRBV6-3 and TRBJ2-3, with unresolved D. The ends were cut back, 6 bases at V and 0 bases at J, with 10 bases in the middle. There are 14 residues in the CDR3. Germline assignment: CDR1 MNHEY and CDR2 SVGEGT. The CDR3 nucleotides are TGTGCCAGCAGCCCCCGAGAGAGCACAGATACGCAGTATTTT. This encodes CASSPRESTDTQYF.

The chain joins TRBV4-3 to TRBJ2-3; 7 positions agree with TRBD2. Per the germline V gene, CDR1 is LGHNA and CDR2 is YSLEER. There are 18 residues in the CDR3. V gave up 0 bases and J gave up 1 base; unmatched junction bases: 10. The CDR3 DNA follows: TGCGCCAGCAGCCAAGATACGGGTGGAGGGAGGGGCACAGATACGCAGTATTTT. Amino acid sequence: CASSQDTGGGRGTDTQYF.

With respect to this clone: Other DNA sequences in this specimen translate into the identical CDR3. The V and J genes are TRBV29-1 and TRBJ2-1; TRBD2 aligns across 13 bases. This CDR3 is 13 amino acids long. Germline V gene lookup returns CDR1 SQVTM and CDR2 ANQGSEA. Germline trimming cut 6 bases from V and 6 bases from J; bases unmatched to any gene: 2. CDR3 sequence (DNA): TGCAGCGTCCGGACTAGCGGGAGCAATGAGCAGTTCTTC. This codes for CSVRTSGSNEQFF.

Here the CDR3 DNA reads TGTGCTAGTGGTTTGGGACAGGGGAATCAGCCCCAGCATTTT. As protein: CASGLGQGNQPQHF. V is TRBV12-5 and J is TRBJ1-5; 8 nucleotides line up with TRBD1. V trimming: 1 base; J trimming: 4 bases; junction bases outside the gene matches: 0. The germline gives CDR1 LGHNT, CDR2 FRNRAP. The CDR3 covers 14 residues.

This clone showed up many times. V gene TRBV11-2 combines with J gene TRBJ2-1; 10 bases are a match to TRBD2. Per germline, CDR1 SGHAT and CDR2 FQNNGV. V lost 5 bases and J lost 9; bases outside the gene matches: 7. This CDR3 has 14 amino acids. This CDR3 reads CASSRTSGNSEQFF. Written as DNA, the CDR3 is TGTGCCAGCAGCCGAACTAGCGGGAATAGTGAGCAGTTCTTC.

The genes are TRBV3-1 (or the pseudogene TRBV3-2) and TRBJ2-3; D gene ambiguous. Trimming cost V 3 bases and J 2 bases, with 9 bases left between them. CDR3 length: 14 residues. Per germline, CDR1 LGHDT and CDR2 YNNKEL (reference sequence). CDR3 nucleotides: TGTGCCAGCAGCCACGGGTATTACACAGATACGCAGTATTTT. Residues: CASSHGYYTDTQYF.

The V call is TRBV7-2, the J call TRBJ2-1; a weak D match, TRBD2 (5 bases). V shed 0 bases and J shed 8 bases, with 8 bases lying between them. Germline assignment: CDR1 SGHTA and CDR2 FQGNSA. The CDR3 is 13 amino acids. The CDR3 DNA is TGTGCCAGCAGCTTAGCAGGAGGTGATGAGCAGTTCTTC. This gives the protein CASSLAGGDEQFF.

The V gene is TRBV27, the J gene TRBJ2-7, with TRBD2 as a possible D gene (6 bases). CDR1 and CDR2 from the germline V gene are MNHEY and SMNVEV (reference sequence). Trimming pared 5 bases from V and 0 bases from J, leaving 8 bases between. The CDR3 loop spans 13 amino acids. The CDR3 sequence: CASSPGGSYEQYF. In DNA, the CDR3 is TGTGCCAGCAGTCCCGGGGGCTCCTACGAGCAGTACTTC.

The chain uses TRBV24-1 and TRBJ2-1, with 9 bases identical to TRBD1. Germline V gene sequence: CDR1 KGHDR, CDR2 SFDVKD. V dropped 3 bases and J dropped 5; count of bases not matched to a gene: 10. The CDR3 length is 17 residues. The CDR3 spells CATSDPGQGGVHNEQFF. The CDR3 nucleotides read TGTGCCACCAGTGATCCGGGACAGGGTGGCGTCCACAATGAGCAGTTCTTC.

The sample holds one count of this clone. The gene calls are TRBV7-2 and TRBJ2-3, with TRBD1 matching over 9 bases. This CDR3 is 15 amino acids long. Trimming removed 5 bases from V and 7 bases from J; junction bases left unmatched: 10. In germline, CDR1 is SGHTA, CDR2 FQGNSA. CDR3 in amino acids: CASSGSTGGANTQYF. The CDR3 nucleotides read TGTGCCAGCAGCGGAAGTACAGGGGGCGCAAATACGCAGTATTTT.

The V and J genes are TRBV5-1 and TRBJ2-2; D is unclear. V was cut by 0 bases and J by 3 bases, with 6 bases left in between. CDR1 and CDR2 (germline): SGHRS, YFSETQ. The CDR3 consists of 14 residues. CDR3 residues: CASSLAYDTGELFF. Written as DNA, the CDR3 is TGCGCCAGCAGCTTGGCCTACGACACCGGGGAGCTGTTTTTT.

The chain links TRBV28 to TRBJ2-7, with no clear D. Trimming left V 7 bases short and J 2 bases short, with 12 bases between. Germline CDR1 is MDHEN and CDR2 is SYDVKM. This CDR3 is built from 13 residues. The CDR3 sequence is CASKVSVTYEQYF. Written as DNA, the CDR3 is TGTGCCAGCAAAGTAAGCGTTACCTACGAGCAGTACTTC.

CDR3: CASSAGTANSPLHF. Here the CDR3 DNA reads TGTGCCAGTAGCGCCGGGACAGCTAATTCACCCCTCCACTTT. The gene calls are TRBV19 and TRBJ1-6; 7 bases match TRBD1. From germline, CDR1 is LNHDA and CDR2 SQIVND (reference sequence). This CDR3 has 14 residues. Unmatched junction bases numbered 5, after V lost 6 bases and J lost 6 bases.